The subject of this entry is one T cell receptor (beta chain). Original processing methods: Using reference gene primer amplification, nucleated cell counts were estimated. Sequencing used immunoSEQ multiplex PCR; TCRdb keeps in-frame clones, though not all of them. From that table come the V and J calls and clone size; the DNA was used to work out D and trimming. The sample yields 200,000 to 250,000 clones, around 88% seen once. The data were taken from a study of blood T cell repertoires in COVID-19. Study background: Sources were T cells, B-cell-depleted T cells, or PBMCs; the material itself was cDNA or gDNA.

The CDR3 spans 15 residues. CDR1 LNHDA and CDR2 SQIVND come from the germline V gene (reference sequence). J lost 3 bases, V lost 6 bases, and 5 bases had no gene match. This TCR was sampled from a man younger than 35 with active or convalescent COVID-19. The chain combines TRBV19 with TRBJ2-2; 9 bases fit TRBD1. The sample comprised peripheral blood. The chain's CDR3 is CASSAGTGYTGELFF. CDR3 coding DNA: TGTGCCAGTAGCGCCGGGACAGGGTACACCGGGGAGCTGTTTTTT. The full variable domain, rest sourced from reference TRBV19 and TRBJ2-2, is DGGITQSPKYLFRKEGQNVTLSCEQNLNHDAMYWYRQDPGQGLRLIYYSQIVNDFQKGDIAEGYSVSREKKESFPLTVTSAQKNPTAFYLCASSAGTGYTGELFFGEGSRLTVL.